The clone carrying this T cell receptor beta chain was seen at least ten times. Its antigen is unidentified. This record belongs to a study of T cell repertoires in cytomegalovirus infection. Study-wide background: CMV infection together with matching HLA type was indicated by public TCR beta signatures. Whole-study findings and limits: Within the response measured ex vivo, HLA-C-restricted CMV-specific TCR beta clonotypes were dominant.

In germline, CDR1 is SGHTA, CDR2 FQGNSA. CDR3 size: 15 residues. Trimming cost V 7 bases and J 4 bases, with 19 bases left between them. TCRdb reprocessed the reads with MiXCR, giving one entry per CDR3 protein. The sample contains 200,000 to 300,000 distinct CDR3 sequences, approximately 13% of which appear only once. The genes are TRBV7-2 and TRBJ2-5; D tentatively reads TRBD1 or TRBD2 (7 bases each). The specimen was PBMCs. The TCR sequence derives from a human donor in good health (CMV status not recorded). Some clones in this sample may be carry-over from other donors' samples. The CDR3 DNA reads TGTGCCAGCACCTTGGGCAGGGGGGGTCCAGAGACCCAGTACTTC. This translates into CASTLGRGGPETQYF.